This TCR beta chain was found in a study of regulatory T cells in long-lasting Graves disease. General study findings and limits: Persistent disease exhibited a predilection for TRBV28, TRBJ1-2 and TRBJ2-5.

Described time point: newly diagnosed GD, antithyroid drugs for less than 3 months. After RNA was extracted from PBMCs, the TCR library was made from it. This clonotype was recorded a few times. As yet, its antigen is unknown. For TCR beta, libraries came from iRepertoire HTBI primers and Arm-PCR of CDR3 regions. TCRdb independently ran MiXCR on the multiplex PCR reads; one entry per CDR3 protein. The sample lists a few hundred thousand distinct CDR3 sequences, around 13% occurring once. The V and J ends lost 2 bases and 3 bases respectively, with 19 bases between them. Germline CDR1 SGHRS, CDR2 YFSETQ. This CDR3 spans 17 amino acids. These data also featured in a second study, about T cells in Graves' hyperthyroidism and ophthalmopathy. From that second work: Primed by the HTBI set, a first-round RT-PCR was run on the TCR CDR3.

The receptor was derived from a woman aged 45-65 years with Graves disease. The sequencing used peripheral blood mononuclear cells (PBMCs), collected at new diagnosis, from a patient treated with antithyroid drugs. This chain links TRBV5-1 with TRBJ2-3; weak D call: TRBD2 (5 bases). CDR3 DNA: TGCGCCAGCAGCTTAGGCCGGACTCCACGAGGAACAGATACGCAGTATTTT. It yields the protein CASSLGRTPRGTDTQYF.